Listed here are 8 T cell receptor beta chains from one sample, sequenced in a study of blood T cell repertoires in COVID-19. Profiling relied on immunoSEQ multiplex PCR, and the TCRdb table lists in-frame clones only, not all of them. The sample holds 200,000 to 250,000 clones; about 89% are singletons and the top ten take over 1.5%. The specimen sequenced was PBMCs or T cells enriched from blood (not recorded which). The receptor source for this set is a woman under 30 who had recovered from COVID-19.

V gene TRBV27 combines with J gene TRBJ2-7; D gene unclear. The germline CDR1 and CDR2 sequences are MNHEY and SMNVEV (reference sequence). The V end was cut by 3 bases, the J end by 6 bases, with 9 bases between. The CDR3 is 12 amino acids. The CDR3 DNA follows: TGTGCCAGCAGTTTCGGTAATCGCGAGCAGTACTTC. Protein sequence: CASSFGNREQYF.

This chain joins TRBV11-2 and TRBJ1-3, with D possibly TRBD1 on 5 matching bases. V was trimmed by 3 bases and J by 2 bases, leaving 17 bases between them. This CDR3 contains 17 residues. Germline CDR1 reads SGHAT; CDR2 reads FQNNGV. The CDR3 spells CASSFGSDRTTGNTIYF. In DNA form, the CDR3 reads TGTGCCAGCAGCTTTGGGTCTGACAGAACCACTGGAAACACCATATATTTT.

The CDR3 sequence: CASSWGVNQPQHF. CDR3 DNA: TGTGCCAGCAGTTGGGGGGTTAATCAGCCCCAGCATTTT. The J gene is TRBJ1-5, the V gene TRBV27; D possibly corresponds to TRBD1 (5 bases). V shed 4 bases and J shed 4 bases, with 8 bases lying between them. The germline gives CDR1 MNHEY, CDR2 SMNVEV (reference sequence). The CDR3 covers 13 residues.

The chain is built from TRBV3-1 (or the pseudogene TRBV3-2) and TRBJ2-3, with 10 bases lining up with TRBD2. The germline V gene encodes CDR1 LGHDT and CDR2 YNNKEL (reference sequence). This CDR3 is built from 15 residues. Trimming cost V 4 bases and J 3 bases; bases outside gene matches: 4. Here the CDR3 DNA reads TGTGCCAGCAGCCCTAGCGGGAGCGGGACAGATACGCAGTATTTT. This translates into CASSPSGSGTDTQYF.

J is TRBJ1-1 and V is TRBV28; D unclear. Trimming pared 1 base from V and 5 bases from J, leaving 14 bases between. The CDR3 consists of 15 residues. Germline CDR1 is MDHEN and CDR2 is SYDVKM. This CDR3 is CASSLSTRGLTEAFF. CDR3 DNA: TGTGCCAGCAGTTTATCGACTCGGGGTTTAACTGAAGCTTTCTTT.

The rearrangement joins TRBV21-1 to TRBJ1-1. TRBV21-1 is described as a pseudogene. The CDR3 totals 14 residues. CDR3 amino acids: CASSEGGRGTEAFF. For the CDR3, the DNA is TGTGCCAGCAGCGAAGGCGGAAGAGGCACTGAAGCTTTCTTT.

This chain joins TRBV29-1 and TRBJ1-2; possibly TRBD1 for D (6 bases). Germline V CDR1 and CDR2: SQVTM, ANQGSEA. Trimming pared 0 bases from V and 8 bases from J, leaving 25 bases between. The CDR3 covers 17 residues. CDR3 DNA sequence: TGCAGCGTTGAAGAGGCGGGGGGGCGCAGGTTTTCAGGCGGCTACACCTTC. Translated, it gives CSVEEAGGRRFSGGYTF.

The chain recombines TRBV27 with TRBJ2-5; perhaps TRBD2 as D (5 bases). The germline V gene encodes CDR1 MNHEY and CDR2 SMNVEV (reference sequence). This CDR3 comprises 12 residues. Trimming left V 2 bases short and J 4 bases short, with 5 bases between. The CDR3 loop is CASSLAGETQYF. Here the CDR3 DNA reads TGTGCCAGCAGTTTAGCGGGAGAGACCCAGTACTTC.